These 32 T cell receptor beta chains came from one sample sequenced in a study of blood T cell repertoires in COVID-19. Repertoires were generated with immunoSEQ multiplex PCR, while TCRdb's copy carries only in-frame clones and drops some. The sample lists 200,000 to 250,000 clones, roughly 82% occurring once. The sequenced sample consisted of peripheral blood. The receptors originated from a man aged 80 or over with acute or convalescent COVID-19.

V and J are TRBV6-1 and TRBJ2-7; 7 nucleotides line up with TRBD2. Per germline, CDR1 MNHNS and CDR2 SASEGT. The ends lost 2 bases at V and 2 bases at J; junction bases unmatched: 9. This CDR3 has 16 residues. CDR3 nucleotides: TGTGCCAGCAGTGAACACGGGGGAGGGAACCCCTACGAGCAGTACTTC. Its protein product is CASSEHGGGNPYEQYF.

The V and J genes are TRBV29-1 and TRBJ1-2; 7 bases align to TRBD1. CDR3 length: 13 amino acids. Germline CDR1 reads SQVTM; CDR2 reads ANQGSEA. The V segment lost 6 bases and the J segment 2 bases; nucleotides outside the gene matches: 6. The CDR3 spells CSVRGLLNYGYTF. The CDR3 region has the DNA TGCAGCGTGAGGGGGCTACTCAACTATGGCTACACCTTC.

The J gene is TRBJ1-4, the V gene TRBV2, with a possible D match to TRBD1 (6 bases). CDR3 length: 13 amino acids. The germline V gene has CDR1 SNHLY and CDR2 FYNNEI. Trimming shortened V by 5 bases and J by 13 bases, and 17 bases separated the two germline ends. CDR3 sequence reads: CASSNTGSPRLFF. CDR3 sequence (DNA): TGTGCCAGCAGTAATACAGGGTCCCCAAGACTGTTTTTT.

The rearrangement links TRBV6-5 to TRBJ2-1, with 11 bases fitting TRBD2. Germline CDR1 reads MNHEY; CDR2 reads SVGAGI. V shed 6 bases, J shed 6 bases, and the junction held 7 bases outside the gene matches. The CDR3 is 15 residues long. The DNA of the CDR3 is TGTGCCAGCAGGAGACTAGCGGGGCTTGCCAATGAGCAGTTCTTC. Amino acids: CASRRLAGLANEQFF.

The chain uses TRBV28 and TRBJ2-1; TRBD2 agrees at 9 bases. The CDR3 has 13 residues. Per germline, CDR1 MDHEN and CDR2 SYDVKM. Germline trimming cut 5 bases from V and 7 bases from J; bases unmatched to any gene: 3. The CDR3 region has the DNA TGTGCCAGCAGTGGTAGCGGGAGAAATGAGCAGTTCTTC. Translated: CASSGSGRNEQFF.

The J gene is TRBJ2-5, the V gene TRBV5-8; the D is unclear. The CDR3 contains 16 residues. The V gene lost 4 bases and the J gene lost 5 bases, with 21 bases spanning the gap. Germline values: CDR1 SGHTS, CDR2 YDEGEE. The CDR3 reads CASSPKYRDPPETQYF. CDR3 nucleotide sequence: TGTGCCAGCAGCCCAAAGTACAGAGACCCTCCGGAGACCCAGTACTTC.

The CDR3, as DNA: TGCGCCAGCAGCATGACAGGGGGAGGAGGGCCCCAGCATTTT. Amino acid sequence: CASSMTGGGGPQHF. The chain links TRBV5-1 to TRBJ1-5, with 9 nucleotides matching TRBD1. From germline, CDR1 is SGHRS and CDR2 YFSETQ. With V trimmed by 4 bases and J by 9 bases, 8 bases remained unmatched. The CDR3 runs to 14 residues.

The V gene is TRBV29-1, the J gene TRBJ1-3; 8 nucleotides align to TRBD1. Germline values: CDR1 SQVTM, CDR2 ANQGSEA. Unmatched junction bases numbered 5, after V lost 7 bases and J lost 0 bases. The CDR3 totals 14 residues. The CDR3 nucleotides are TGCAGCGGGGGGACAGGCCTCTCTGGAAACACCATATATTTT. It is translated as CSGGTGLSGNTIYF.

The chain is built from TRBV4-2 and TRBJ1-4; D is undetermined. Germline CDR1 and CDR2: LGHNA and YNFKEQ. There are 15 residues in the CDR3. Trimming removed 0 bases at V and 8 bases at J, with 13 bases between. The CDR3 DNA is TGTGCCAGCAGCCAAGAGAGTCTAGCGTCCGAAAAACTGTTTTTT. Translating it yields CASSQESLASEKLFF.

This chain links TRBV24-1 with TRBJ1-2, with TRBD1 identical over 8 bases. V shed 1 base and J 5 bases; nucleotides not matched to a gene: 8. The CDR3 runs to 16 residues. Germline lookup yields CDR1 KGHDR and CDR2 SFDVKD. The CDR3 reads CATSDFGQGDDYGYTF. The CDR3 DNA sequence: TGTGCCACCAGTGATTTCGGACAGGGTGATGATTATGGCTACACCTTC.

DNA for the CDR3: TGTGCCAGCAGTTCCCGACAAGCCAACACAGATACGCAGTATTTT. It specifies CASSSRQANTDTQYF. The chain has TRBV6-5 and TRBJ2-3, with no clear D. The CDR3 is 15 amino acids. Germline V gene sequence: CDR1 MNHEY, CDR2 SVGAGI. Trimming pared 4 bases from V and 2 bases from J, leaving 13 bases between.

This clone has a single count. CDR3 nucleotides: TGTGCCAGTAGTATAGGACAGAAGGGCGGGGAGCTGTTTTTT. Translation gives CASSIGQKGGELFF. This chain connects TRBV19 to TRBJ2-2; tentatively, D is TRBD1 (5 bases). Germline CDR1 reads LNHDA; CDR2 reads SQIVND (reference sequence). V was clipped by 1 base and J by 7 bases, with 10 bases between them. This CDR3 region has 14 residues.

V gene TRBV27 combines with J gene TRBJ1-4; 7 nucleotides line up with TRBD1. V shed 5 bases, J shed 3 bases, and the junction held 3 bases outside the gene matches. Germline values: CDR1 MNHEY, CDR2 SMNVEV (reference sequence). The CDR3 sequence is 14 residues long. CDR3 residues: CASSTGTANEKLFF. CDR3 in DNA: TGTGCCAGCAGTACCGGGACAGCTAATGAAAAACTGTTTTTT.

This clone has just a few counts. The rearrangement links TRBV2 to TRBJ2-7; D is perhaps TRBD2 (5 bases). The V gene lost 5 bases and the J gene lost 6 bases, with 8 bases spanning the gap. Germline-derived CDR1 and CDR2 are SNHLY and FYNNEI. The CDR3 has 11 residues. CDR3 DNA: TGTGCCAGCAGTCCGAGGGCCGAGCAGTACTTC. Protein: CASSPRAEQYF.

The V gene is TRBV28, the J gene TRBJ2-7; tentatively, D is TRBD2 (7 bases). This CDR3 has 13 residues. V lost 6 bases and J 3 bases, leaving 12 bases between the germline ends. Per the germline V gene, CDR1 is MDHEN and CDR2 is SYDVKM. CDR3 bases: TGTGCCAGCAGGAGGGAGGGGGGCTACGAGCAGTACTTC. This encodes CASRREGGYEQYF.

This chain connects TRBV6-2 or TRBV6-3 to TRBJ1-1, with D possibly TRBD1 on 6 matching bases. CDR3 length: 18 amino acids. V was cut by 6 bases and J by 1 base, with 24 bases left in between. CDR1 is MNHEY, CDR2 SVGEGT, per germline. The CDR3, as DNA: TGTGCCAGCAGCCCTAACCCTGGGACACGGAGTCGGAACACTGAAGCTTTCTTT. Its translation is CASSPNPGTRSRNTEAFF.

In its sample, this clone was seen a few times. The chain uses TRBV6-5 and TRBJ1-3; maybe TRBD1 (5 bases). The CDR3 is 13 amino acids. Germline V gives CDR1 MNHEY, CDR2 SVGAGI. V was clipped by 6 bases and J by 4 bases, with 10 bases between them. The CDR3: CASRLGHGNTIYF. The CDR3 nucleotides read TGTGCCAGCAGGTTAGGACACGGAAACACCATATATTTT.

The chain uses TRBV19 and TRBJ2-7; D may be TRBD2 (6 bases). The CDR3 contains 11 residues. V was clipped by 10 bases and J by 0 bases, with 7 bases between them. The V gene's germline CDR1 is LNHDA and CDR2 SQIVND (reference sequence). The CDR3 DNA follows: TGTGCCACCGGGAGCTCCTACGAGCAGTACTTC. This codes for CATGSSYEQYF.

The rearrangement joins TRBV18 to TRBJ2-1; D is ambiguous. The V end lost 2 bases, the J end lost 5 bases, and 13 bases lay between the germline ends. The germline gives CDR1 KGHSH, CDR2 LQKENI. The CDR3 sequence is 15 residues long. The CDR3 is CASSPDQSTNNEQFF. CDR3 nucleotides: TGTGCCAGCTCACCAGACCAGTCTACTAACAATGAGCAGTTCTTC.

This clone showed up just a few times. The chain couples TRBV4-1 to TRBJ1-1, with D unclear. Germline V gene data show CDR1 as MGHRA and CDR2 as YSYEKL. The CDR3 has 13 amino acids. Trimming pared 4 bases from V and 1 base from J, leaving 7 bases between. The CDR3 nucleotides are TGCGCCAGCAGCCCCGGGAAGAACACTGAAGCTTTCTTT. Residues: CASSPGKNTEAFF.

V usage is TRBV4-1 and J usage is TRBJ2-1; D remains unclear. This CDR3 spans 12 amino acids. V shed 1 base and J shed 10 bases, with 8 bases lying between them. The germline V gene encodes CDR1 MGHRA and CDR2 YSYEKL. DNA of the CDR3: TGCGCCAGCAGCCAAGTGTTGCGAGAGCAGTTCTTC. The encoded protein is CASSQVLREQFF.

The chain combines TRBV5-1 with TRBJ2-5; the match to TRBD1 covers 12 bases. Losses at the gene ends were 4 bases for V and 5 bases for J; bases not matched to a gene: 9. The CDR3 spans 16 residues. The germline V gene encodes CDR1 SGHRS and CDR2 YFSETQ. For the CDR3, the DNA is TGCGCCAGCAGCAGTGCCGGGACAGGGGGCTGGGAGACCCAGTACTTC. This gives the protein CASSSAGTGGWETQYF. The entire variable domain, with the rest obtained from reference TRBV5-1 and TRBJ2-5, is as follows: KAGVTQTPRYLIKTRGQQVTLSCSPISGHRSVSWYQQTPGQGLQFLFEYFSETQRNKGNFPGRFSGRQFSNSRSEMNVSTLELGDSALYLCASSSAGTGGWETQYFGPGTRLLVL.

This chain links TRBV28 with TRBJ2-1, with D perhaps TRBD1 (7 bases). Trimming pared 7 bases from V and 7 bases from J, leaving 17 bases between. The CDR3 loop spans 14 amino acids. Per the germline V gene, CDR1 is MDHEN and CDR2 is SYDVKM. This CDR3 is CASKGRGESNEQFF. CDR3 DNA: TGTGCCAGCAAAGGCAGGGGGGAGAGTAATGAGCAGTTCTTC.

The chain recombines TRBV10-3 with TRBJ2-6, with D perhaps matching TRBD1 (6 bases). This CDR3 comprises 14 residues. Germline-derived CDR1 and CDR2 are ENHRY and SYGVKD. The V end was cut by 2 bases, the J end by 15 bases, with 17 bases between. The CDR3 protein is CAISEPGTNAALTF. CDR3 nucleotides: TGTGCCATCAGTGAGCCCGGGACAAACGCAGCCCTGACTTTC.

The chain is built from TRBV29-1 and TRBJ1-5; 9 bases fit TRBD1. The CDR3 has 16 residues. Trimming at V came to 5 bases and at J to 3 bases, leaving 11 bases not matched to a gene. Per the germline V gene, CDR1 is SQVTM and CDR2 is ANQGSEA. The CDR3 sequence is CSVTNSGTGFNQPQHF. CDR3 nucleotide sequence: TGCAGCGTTACCAACTCCGGGACAGGGTTCAATCAGCCCCAGCATTTT. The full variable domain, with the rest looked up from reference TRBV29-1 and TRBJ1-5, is SAVISQKPSRDICQRGTSLTIQCQVDSQVTMMFWYRQQPGQSLTLIATANQGSEATYESGFVIDKFPISRPNLTFSTLTVSNMSPEDSSIYLCSVTNSGTGFNQPQHFGDGTRLSIL.

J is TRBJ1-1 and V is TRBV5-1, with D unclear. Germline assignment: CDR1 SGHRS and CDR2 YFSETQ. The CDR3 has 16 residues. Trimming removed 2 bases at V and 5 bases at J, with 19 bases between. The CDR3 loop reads CASSFGLTSPGTEAFF. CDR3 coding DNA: TGCGCCAGCAGCTTCGGGCTAACTTCCCCGGGAACTGAAGCTTTCTTT.

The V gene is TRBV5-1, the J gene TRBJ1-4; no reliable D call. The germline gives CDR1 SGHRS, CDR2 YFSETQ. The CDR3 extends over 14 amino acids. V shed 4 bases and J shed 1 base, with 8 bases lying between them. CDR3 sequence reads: CASSEGRTNEKLFF. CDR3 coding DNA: TGCGCCAGCAGCGAGGGAAGAACTAATGAAAAACTGTTTTTT.

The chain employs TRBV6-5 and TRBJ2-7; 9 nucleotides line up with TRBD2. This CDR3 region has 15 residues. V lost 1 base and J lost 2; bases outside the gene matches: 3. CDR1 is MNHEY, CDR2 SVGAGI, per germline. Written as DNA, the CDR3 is TGTGCCAGCAGTTACTGGGCGGGAGGGACCTACGAGCAGTACTTC. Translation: CASSYWAGGTYEQYF.

The CDR3 protein is CASSETASETGNTIYF. For the CDR3, the DNA is TGTGCCAGCAGTGAAACCGCGTCCGAGACTGGAAACACCATATATTTT. The rearrangement uses TRBV2 and TRBJ1-3, with D uncertain. Germline V gene lookup returns CDR1 SNHLY and CDR2 FYNNEI. V was clipped by 2 bases and J by 2 bases, with 13 bases between them. This CDR3 has 16 amino acids.

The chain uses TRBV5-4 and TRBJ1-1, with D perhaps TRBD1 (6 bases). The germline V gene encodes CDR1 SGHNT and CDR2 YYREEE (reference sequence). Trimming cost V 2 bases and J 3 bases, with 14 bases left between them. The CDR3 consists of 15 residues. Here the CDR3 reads CASSFTQGDYTEAFF. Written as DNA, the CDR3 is TGTGCCAGCAGCTTCACACAGGGCGACTACACTGAAGCTTTCTTT.

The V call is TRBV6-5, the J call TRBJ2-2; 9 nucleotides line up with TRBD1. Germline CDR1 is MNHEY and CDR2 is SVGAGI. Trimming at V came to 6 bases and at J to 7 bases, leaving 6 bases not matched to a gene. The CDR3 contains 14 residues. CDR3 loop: CASRATGGIGELFF. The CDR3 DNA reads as TGTGCCAGCAGAGCAACAGGGGGCATCGGGGAGCTGTTTTTT.

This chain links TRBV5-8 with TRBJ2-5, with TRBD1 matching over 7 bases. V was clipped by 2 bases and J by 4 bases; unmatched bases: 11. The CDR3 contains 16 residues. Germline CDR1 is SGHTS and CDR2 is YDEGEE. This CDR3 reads CASSLDTGTVGETQYF. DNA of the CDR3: TGTGCCAGCAGCTTAGATACCGGGACAGTCGGAGAGACCCAGTACTTC.